This T cell receptor (beta chain) was retrieved from a study of cytomegalovirus exposure and HLA in healthy donors. Whole-study findings and limits: Earlier findings revealed that most TCR beta V segments proved productive either about 87% or about 30% of the time.

PCR used 60 Vbeta primers and 13 Jbeta primers. Study processing details: In a later analysis, about 12 million of 60 million to 80 million unique beta chains occurred in at least two donors. Generated by immunoSEQ multiplex PCR, the TCRdb table keeps only in-frame clones and is missing some. For V, J and clone size, that table is used; D and trimming come from the DNA. There are some 200,000 clones in the sample; roughly 84% occur only once, and about 1.8% lies in the top ten. V lost 0 bases and J lost 6; bases outside the gene matches: 5. Germline values: CDR1 MGHRA, CDR2 YSYEKL. The CDR3 totals 14 residues. This clone has only a few counts. What it binds is not known.

The source material was PBMCs. The TCR was taken from a man aged 45-65 years in good health and CMV-seronegative. This chain links TRBV4-1 with TRBJ2-7, with TRBD2 matching over 7 bases. Written as DNA, the CDR3 is TGCGCCAGCAGCCAAGATTCTAGCGGAGCCGAGCAGTACTTC. Translation: CASSQDSSGAEQYF.